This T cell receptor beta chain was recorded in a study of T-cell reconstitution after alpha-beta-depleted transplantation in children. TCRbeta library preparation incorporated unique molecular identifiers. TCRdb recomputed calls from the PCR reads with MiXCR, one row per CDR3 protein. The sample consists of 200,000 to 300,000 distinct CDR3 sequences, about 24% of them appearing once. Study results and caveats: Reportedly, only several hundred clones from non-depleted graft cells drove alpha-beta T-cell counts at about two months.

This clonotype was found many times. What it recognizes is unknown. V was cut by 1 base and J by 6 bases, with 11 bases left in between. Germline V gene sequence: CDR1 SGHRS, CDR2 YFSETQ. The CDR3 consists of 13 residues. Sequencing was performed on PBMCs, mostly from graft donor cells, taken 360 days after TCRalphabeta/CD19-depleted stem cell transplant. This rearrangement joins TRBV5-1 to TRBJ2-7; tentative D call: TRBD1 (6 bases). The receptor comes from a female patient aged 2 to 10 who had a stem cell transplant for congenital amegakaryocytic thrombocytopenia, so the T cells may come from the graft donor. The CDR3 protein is CASSLRVDSEQYF. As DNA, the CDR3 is TGCGCCAGCAGCTTGAGGGTGGACAGCGAGCAGTACTTC.